The 10 T cell receptor beta chains presented below share a single source sample, sequenced in a study of blood T cell repertoires in COVID-19. Sequencing used immunoSEQ multiplex PCR; TCRdb keeps in-frame clones, though not all of them. The table records about 190,000 clones, 79% of them present only once. Sequenced input: peripheral blood. These receptors were collected from a man aged 55 to 70 with active or convalescent COVID-19.

This clone is a singleton in its sample. This rearrangement joins TRBV7-8 to TRBJ1-2, with D possibly being TRBD1 (6 bases). The V gene's germline CDR1 is SGHVS and CDR2 FQNEAQ. Trimming took 8 bases from V and 5 from J, leaving 18 bases between them. CDR3 size: 14 residues. CDR3: CASSGASRYYGYTF. CDR3 sequence (DNA): TGTGCCAGCTCAGGGGCCTCACGATATTATGGCTACACCTTC.

V usage is TRBV10-3 and J usage is TRBJ2-3; no firm D call. CDR3 length: 14 residues. V was shortened by 4 bases and J by 4 bases, with 12 bases between the two germline ends. Germline loops: CDR1 ENHRY, CDR2 SYGVKD. The CDR3 DNA follows: TGTGCCATCAGTGGACTGAAGGAATCAGATACGCAGTATTTT. This sequence encodes CAISGLKESDTQYF.

The chain combines TRBV5-4 with TRBJ2-3; possible D gene TRBD2, 5 bases. Trimming pared 3 bases from V and 5 bases from J, leaving 10 bases between. The CDR3 extends over 13 amino acids. Germline CDR1 reads SGHNT; CDR2 reads YYREEE (reference sequence). This CDR3 is CASSSPGLDTQYF. The DNA of the CDR3 is TGTGCCAGCAGCTCCCCGGGGTTAGATACGCAGTATTTT.

In this sample, this clone turned up a few times. This chain uses TRBV28 with TRBJ1-4, with D perhaps TRBD1 (5 bases). Germline V gives CDR1 MDHEN, CDR2 SYDVKM. The CDR3 spans 14 residues. Trimming took 3 bases from V and 6 from J, leaving 11 bases between them. The CDR3 loop is CASSFIRADEKLFF. The CDR3 nucleotides read TGTGCCAGCAGTTTTATCAGGGCGGATGAAAAACTGTTTTTT.

The V call is TRBV2, the J call TRBJ2-5, with 7 bases that match TRBD2. Losses at the gene ends were 6 bases for V and 5 bases for J; bases not matched to a gene: 12. Germline loops: CDR1 SNHLY, CDR2 FYNNEI. This CDR3 region has 15 residues. CDR3 sequence (DNA): TGTGCCAGCAGAGGAGGGGCGGGAGTGGGGGAGACCCAGTACTTC. Encoded protein: CASRGGAGVGETQYF.

The gene calls are TRBV9 and TRBJ2-7, with 10 bases aligning to TRBD2. The V segment lost 0 bases and the J segment 2 bases; nucleotides outside the gene matches: 5. The CDR3 loop spans 16 amino acids. CDR1 is SGDLS, CDR2 YYNGEE, per germline. CDR3 coding DNA: TGTGCCAGCAGCGTAGGTGAGCGGGAGGGGGCCTACGAGCAGTACTTC. Translation gives CASSVGEREGAYEQYF.

The chain links TRBV7-2 to TRBJ2-1; 9 bases are shared with TRBD2. Germline V gene data show CDR1 as SGHTA and CDR2 as FQGNSA. After removal of 6 bases from V and 7 bases from J, the junction contained 16 bases not matched to a gene. CDR3 length: 17 amino acids. CDR3 sequence: CASSPLGDSGRGNEQFF. The CDR3, as DNA: TGTGCCAGCAGTCCGTTGGGGGATAGCGGGAGAGGGAATGAGCAGTTCTTC.

The chain has TRBV24-1 and TRBJ1-1; D may be TRBD1 (6 bases). The germline V gene encodes CDR1 KGHDR and CDR2 SFDVKD. V lost 4 bases to trimming and J lost 0 bases, with 8 bases between them. This CDR3 region has 14 residues. The CDR3 is CATSEGAMNTEAFF. In DNA form, the CDR3 reads TGTGCCACCAGTGAGGGGGCCATGAACACTGAAGCTTTCTTT.

The chain joins TRBV7-3 to TRBJ2-1; tentative D call: TRBD2 (6 bases). CDR1 and CDR2 (germline): SGHTA, FQGTGA. This CDR3 has 15 residues. V lost 1 base to trimming and J lost 0 bases, with 7 bases between them. The CDR3 DNA reads TGTGCCAGCAGCTTAATCGGGAGCTCCTACAATGAGCAGTTCTTC. Translated: CASSLIGSSYNEQFF. Full variable domain (missing parts from reference TRBV7-3 and TRBJ2-1): GAGVSQTPSNKVTEKGKYVELRCDPISGHTALYWYRQSLGQGPEFLIYFQGTGAADDSGLPNDRFFAVRPEGSVSTLKIQRTERGDSAVYLCASSLIGSSYNEQFFGPGTRLTVL.

The rearrangement uses TRBV18 and TRBJ1-1; possible D gene TRBD1, 5 bases. The germline CDR1 and CDR2 sequences are KGHSH and LQKENI. V gave up 6 bases and J gave up 1 base, with 12 bases separating them. This CDR3 comprises 14 residues. The CDR3 bases are TGTGCCAGCTCTAACCAGGGCGAGAACACTGAAGCTTTCTTT. Translated: CASSNQGENTEAFF.